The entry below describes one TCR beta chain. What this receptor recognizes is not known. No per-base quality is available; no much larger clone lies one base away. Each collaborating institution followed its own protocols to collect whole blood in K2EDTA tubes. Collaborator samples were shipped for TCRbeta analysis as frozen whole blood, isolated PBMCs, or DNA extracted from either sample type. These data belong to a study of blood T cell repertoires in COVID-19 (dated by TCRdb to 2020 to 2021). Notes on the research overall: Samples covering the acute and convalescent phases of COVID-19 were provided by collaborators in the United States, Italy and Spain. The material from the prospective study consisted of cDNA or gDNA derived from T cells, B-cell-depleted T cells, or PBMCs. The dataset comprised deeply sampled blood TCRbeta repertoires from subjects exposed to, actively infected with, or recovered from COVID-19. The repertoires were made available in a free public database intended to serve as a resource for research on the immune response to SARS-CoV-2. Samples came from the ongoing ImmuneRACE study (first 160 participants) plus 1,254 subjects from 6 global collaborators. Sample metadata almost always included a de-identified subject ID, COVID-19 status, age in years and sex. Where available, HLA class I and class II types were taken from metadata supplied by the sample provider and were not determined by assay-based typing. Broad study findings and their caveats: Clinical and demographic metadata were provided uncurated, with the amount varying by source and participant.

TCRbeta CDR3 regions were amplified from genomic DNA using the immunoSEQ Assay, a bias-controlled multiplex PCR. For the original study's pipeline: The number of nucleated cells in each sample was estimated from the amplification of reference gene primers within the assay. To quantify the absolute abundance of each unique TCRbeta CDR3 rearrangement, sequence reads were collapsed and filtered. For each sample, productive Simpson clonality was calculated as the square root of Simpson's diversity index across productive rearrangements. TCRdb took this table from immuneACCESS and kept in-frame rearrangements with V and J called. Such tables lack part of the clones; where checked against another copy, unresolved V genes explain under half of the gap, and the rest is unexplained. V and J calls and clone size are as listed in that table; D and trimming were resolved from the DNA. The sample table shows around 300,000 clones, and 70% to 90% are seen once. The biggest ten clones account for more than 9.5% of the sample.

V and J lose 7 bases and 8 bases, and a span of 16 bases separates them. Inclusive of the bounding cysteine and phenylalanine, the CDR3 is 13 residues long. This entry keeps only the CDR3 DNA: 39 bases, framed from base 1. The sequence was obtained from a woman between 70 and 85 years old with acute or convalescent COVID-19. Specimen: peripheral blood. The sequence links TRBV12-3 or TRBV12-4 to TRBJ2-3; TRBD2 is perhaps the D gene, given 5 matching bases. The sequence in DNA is TGTGCCAGCACCTCTACGGGGATGGGTACGCAGTATTTT. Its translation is CASTSTGMGTQYF.